The 21 T cell receptor beta chains below were found in one sample sequenced in a study of response to subunit inactivated influenza vaccine. TCRdb re-derived calls from the RT-PCR reads in MiXCR, one entry per CDR3 protein. The repertoire holds about 500,000 distinct CDR3 sequences, approximately 7.8% seen once, with approximately 14% in the top ten. This material consisted of PBMCs from blood, taken about 23 months after vaccination. The receptors stem from a man in his fifties or sixties who received an inactivated influenza vaccine.

V gene TRBV5-5 combines with J gene TRBJ2-3, with 7 positions matching TRBD1. CDR3 length: 16 residues. Germline CDR1 SGHKS, CDR2 YYEKEE (reference sequence). V lost 1 base to trimming and J lost 2 bases; unmatched junction nucleotides: 7. CDR3 sequence reads: CASSLPGTVTTDTQYF. In DNA, the CDR3 is TGTGCCAGCAGCTTGCCCGGGACAGTTACCACAGATACGCAGTATTTT. The full variable domain, its missing parts supplied by reference TRBV5-5 and TRBJ2-3, is DAGVTQSPTHLIKTRGQQVTLRCSPISGHKSVSWYQQVLGQGPQFIFQYYEKEERGRGNFPDRFSARQFPNYSSELNVNALLLGDSALYLCASSLPGTVTTDTQYFGPGTRLTVL.

The gene calls are TRBV4-2 and TRBJ2-1, with 13 bases aligning to TRBD2. Germline assignment: CDR1 LGHNA and CDR2 YNFKEQ. CDR3 length equals 18 residues. After removal of 1 base from V and 1 base from J, the junction contained 4 bases not matched to a gene. The CDR3 nucleotides read TGTGCCAGCAGCCAAGTGGGACTAGCGGGGTCTTCCTACAATGAGCAGTTCTTC. It is translated as CASSQVGLAGSSYNEQFF.

The CDR3 loop is CASSPSMTYEQYF. The DNA of the CDR3 is TGTGCCAGCTCACCTTCTATGACCTACGAGCAGTACTTC. This chain links TRBV18 with TRBJ2-7; D is ambiguous. The germline CDR1 and CDR2 sequences are KGHSH and LQKENI. CDR3 length: 13 residues. Trimming shortened V by 3 bases and J by 2 bases, and 8 bases separated the two germline ends.

This clonotype has more than one count but fewer than ten. Relative to the germline gene, one junction end is altered; a read error may explain this. V is TRBV7-7 and J is TRBJ2-3; D is unresolved. The CDR3 length is 13 residues. Germline CDR1 and CDR2: SSHAT and FNYEAQ (reference sequence). CDR3 loop: CASSPGPEEPQYF. CDR3 in DNA: TGTGCTAGCAGCCCAGGACCCGAAGAGCCGCAGTATTTT. The full variable domain, its missing parts supplied by reference TRBV7-7 and TRBJ2-3, is GAGVSQSPRYKVTKRGQDVTLRCDPISSHATLYWYQQALGQGPEFLTYFNYEAQPDKSGLPSDRFSAERPEGSISTLTIQRTEQRDSAMYRCASSPGPEEPQYFGPGTRLTVL.

There are a few counts of this clonotype. The rearrangement joins TRBV4-2 to TRBJ2-1, with TRBD2 as a possible D gene (6 bases). Trimming pared 4 bases from V and 9 bases from J, leaving 13 bases between. Germline CDR1 LGHNA, CDR2 YNFKEQ. This CDR3 comprises 13 residues. CDR3 loop: CASSLMTRVEQFF. In DNA form, the CDR3 reads TGTGCCAGCAGCCTCATGACTAGAGTTGAGCAGTTCTTC.

This clonotype has a count of ten or more. The chain carries TRBV24-1 and TRBJ2-1; D is ambiguous. Trimming cost V 9 bases and J 0 bases, with 5 bases left between them. There are 12 residues in the CDR3. CDR1 and CDR2 (germline): KGHDR, SFDVKD. The CDR3, as DNA: TGTGCCACCGGGGACTCCTACAATGAGCAGTTCTTC. Amino acids: CATGDSYNEQFF.

The J gene is TRBJ2-7, the V gene TRBV20-1; D uncertain. V was pared by 0 bases and J by 0 bases, with 12 bases between. This CDR3 is built from 15 residues. The germline gives CDR1 DFQATT, CDR2 SNEGSKA (reference sequence). The CDR3 is CSARDLGVGSYEQYF. The CDR3 DNA reads TGCAGTGCTAGAGATCTGGGTGTGGGCTCCTACGAGCAGTACTTC.

This chain connects TRBV20-1 to TRBJ2-2, with 7 bases fitting TRBD1. Germline V gene data show CDR1 as DFQATT and CDR2 as SNEGSKA (reference sequence). The CDR3 covers 14 residues. Unmatched junction bases numbered 2, after V lost 1 base and J lost 3 bases. DNA for the CDR3: TGCAGTGCTAGAGTGGGACAGTACACCGGGGAGCTGTTTTTT. Translating it yields CSARVGQYTGELFF.

This clonotype was found a few times. V usage is TRBV20-1 and J usage is TRBJ2-5; 9 bases are a match to TRBD2. The CDR3 runs to 17 residues. V gave up 0 bases and J gave up 5 bases; unmatched junction bases: 13. The germline gives CDR1 DFQATT, CDR2 SNEGSKA (reference sequence). Written as DNA, the CDR3 is TGCAGTGCTAGAGATATCCAACTAGGGACTAGCCGGGAGACCCAGTACTTC. It encodes CSARDIQLGTSRETQYF.

At least ten counts were recorded for this clonotype. The chain has TRBV9 and TRBJ2-3; D is ambiguous. The CDR3 extends over 12 amino acids. V was clipped by 0 bases and J by 5 bases, with 4 bases between them. Germline V gene data show CDR1 as SGDLS and CDR2 as YYNGEE. The CDR3 DNA follows: TGTGCCAGCAGCGTAGGCCTAGATACGCAGTATTTT. Translating it yields CASSVGLDTQYF.

This clonotype was seen a few times. This sequence joins TRBV13 and TRBJ2-6, with D perhaps TRBD1 or TRBD2 (5 bases each). The V gene lost 5 bases and the J gene lost 2 bases, with 16 bases spanning the gap. The germline gives CDR1 PRHDT, CDR2 FYEKMQ (reference sequence). This CDR3 has 17 residues. CDR3 in DNA: TGTGCCAGCAGCCTTACCCCCCGGGGCCCTGGGGCCAACGTCCTGACTTTC. It is translated as CASSLTPRGPGANVLTF.

The chain is built from TRBV7-2 and TRBJ1-1; 9 nucleotides line up with TRBD1. The V and J ends lost 4 bases and 4 bases, in that order; junction bases with no gene match: 4. The germline gives CDR1 SGHTA, CDR2 FQGNSA. This CDR3 spans 14 amino acids. The CDR3: CASSSQGARTEAFF. CDR3 nucleotides: TGTGCCAGCAGCTCACAGGGGGCGCGCACTGAAGCTTTCTTT.

This clonotype was observed many times. The chain combines TRBV7-2 with TRBJ2-7, with no clear D. Germline V gene lookup returns CDR1 SGHTA and CDR2 FQGNSA. Deletions cut 1 base from V and 0 bases from J, with 10 bases between. The CDR3 extends over 15 amino acids. The CDR3 DNA is TGTGCCAGCAGCTTAGATGGCGGTGGCTCCTACGAGCAGTACTTC. This sequence encodes CASSLDGGGSYEQYF.

The rearrangement uses TRBV20-1 and TRBJ1-2; 10 bases match TRBD1. CDR3 size: 13 residues. The germline V gene encodes CDR1 DFQATT and CDR2 SNEGSKA (reference sequence). V lost 7 bases and J lost 3; bases outside the gene matches: 5. The CDR3 reads CSVDRGLYYGYTF. The CDR3 DNA sequence: TGCAGTGTCGACAGGGGGCTATACTATGGCTACACCTTC.

This clonotype was counted at least ten times. The chain uses TRBV6-1 and TRBJ2-7; D is perhaps TRBD2 (6 bases). V lost 6 bases, J lost 0 bases, and 15 bases lay in between. CDR1 is MNHNS and CDR2 is SASEGT in the germline V gene. The CDR3 length is 15 residues. The CDR3 is CASSLGRGLSYEQYF. In DNA form, the CDR3 reads TGTGCCAGCAGCCTGGGGCGGGGACTCTCCTACGAGCAGTACTTC.

The chain is built from TRBV12-3 or TRBV12-4 and TRBJ1-2; D may be TRBD1 (5 bases). CDR3 length: 15 amino acids. V was cut by 7 bases and J by 5 bases, with 20 bases left in between. This CDR3 is CASNPLPGRVYGYTF. The CDR3 region has the DNA TGTGCCAGCAACCCTCTCCCGGGCAGGGTTTATGGCTACACCTTC.

This clonotype was observed a handful of times. This chain joins TRBV14 and TRBJ1-2, with unresolved D. The V gene lost 0 bases and the J gene lost 8 bases, with 10 bases spanning the gap. CDR3 size: 13 residues. Germline CDR1 is SGHDN and CDR2 is FVKESK. CDR3 DNA: TGTGCCAGCAGCCAAGATTGGGGAGCGGGCTACACCTTC. It is translated as CASSQDWGAGYTF.

This clonotype was counted ten times or more. The chain is built from TRBV5-5 and TRBJ2-4; D may match TRBD1 or TRBD2 (5 bases each). This CDR3 region has 14 residues. The germline CDR1 and CDR2 sequences are SGHKS and YYEKEE (reference sequence). Deletions cut 6 bases from V and 0 bases from J, with 10 bases between. CDR3 sequence (DNA): TGTGCCAGCATCCCGGGGACAGCCAAAAACATTCAGTACTTC. It translates to CASIPGTAKNIQYF.

The chain employs TRBV5-5 and TRBJ2-5; no clear D. The CDR3 extends over 13 amino acids. Germline values: CDR1 SGHKS, CDR2 YYEKEE (reference sequence). Between the trimmed V and J ends, which lost 1 base and 5 bases, there was a span of 9 bases. CDR3 bases: TGTGCCAGCAGCTTGCTGTTGGTGGAGACCCAGTACTTC. Translation: CASSLLLVETQYF.

This clonotype was observed at least ten times. The CDR3 DNA reads as TGTGCCAGCAGCCAATTTTCCTACGAGCAGTACTTC. Translated: CASSQFSYEQYF. The chain couples TRBV3-1 to TRBJ2-7; no definite D call. CDR1 is LGHDT and CDR2 is YNNKEL in the germline V gene (reference sequence). V lost 2 bases, J lost 1 base, and 3 bases lay in between. There are 12 residues in the CDR3.

This clonotype was seen ten or more times. V gene TRBV7-2 combines with J gene TRBJ2-5; D may be TRBD1 (6 bases). The CDR3 spans 15 residues. Trimming shortened V by 5 bases and J by 2 bases, and 15 bases separated the two germline ends. In germline, CDR1 is SGHTA, CDR2 FQGNSA. Written as DNA, the CDR3 is TGTGCCAGCAGCCTGTCCGGGACACTACAAGAGACCCAGTACTTC. Translation: CASSLSGTLQETQYF.